These 22 T cell receptor beta chains came from one sample sequenced in a study of sequential checkpoint blockade in melanoma. Indicated treatment: randomized to nivolumab then ipilimumab (arm A) or the reverse (arm B). The assay was immunoSEQ multiplex PCR, and TCRdb's table has in-frame clones only and misses some. In the table there are 37,000 or so clones, 32% of which are singletons. This specimen was tumor tissue (inferred from file names), taken from a patient given nivolumab and ipilimumab in sequence. Every receptor here comes from a human donor with melanoma.

The chain joins TRBV11-3 to TRBJ2-2, with D maybe TRBD2 (5 bases). This CDR3 has 14 residues. Trimming removed 2 bases from V and 7 bases from J, with 11 bases in between. Germline-derived CDR1 and CDR2 are SGHNT and YENEEA. DNA for the CDR3: TGTGCCAGCAGCTTATCTACCGAGGGCGGGGAGCTGTTTTTT. Amino acid sequence: CASSLSTEGGELFF.

The V and J genes are TRBV28 and TRBJ1-2; D gene uncertain. Germline CDR1 reads MDHEN; CDR2 reads SYDVKM. The CDR3 contains 13 residues. Trimming took off 8 bases at V and 4 bases at J, with 14 bases between the two ends. The CDR3 nucleotides are TGTGCCAGCCAAGACGGGAGAGTCTATGGCTACACCTTC. It yields the protein CASQDGRVYGYTF.

This clone was seen a few times. The genes are TRBV27 and TRBJ1-2; D unclear. The CDR3 length is 16 residues. Trimming removed 7 bases from V and 2 bases from J, with 20 bases in between. CDR1 and CDR2 from the germline V gene are MNHEY and SMNVEV (reference sequence). CDR3 coding DNA: TGTGCCAGCACTCCTATGGTGGGTTTCCCAAACTATGGCTACACCTTC. This encodes CASTPMVGFPNYGYTF.

The chain combines TRBV29-1 with TRBJ2-7; D may be TRBD2 (5 bases). V gave up 4 bases and J gave up 3 bases, with 16 bases separating them. The CDR3 length is 14 residues. Germline-derived CDR1 and CDR2 are SQVTM and ANQGSEA. In nucleotides, the CDR3 is TGCAGCGTTGGGGGAGCTGGGTCCAGCTACGAGCAGTACTTC. Protein sequence: CSVGGAGSSYEQYF.

This clone was seen more than once but under ten times. The chain joins TRBV11-3 to TRBJ2-5; D unclear. The ends were cut back, 4 bases at V and 1 base at J, with 13 bases in the middle. The CDR3 consists of 15 residues. Germline CDR1 reads SGHNT; CDR2 reads YENEEA. CDR3 coding DNA: TGTGCCAGCAGCTCCTACGTGGGAAGCCAAGAGACCCAGTACTTC. Translation gives CASSSYVGSQETQYF.

The rearrangement uses TRBV5-1 and TRBJ1-6; 7 bases align to TRBD1. The CDR3 runs 16 residues. After removal of 2 bases from V and 0 bases from J, the junction contained 2 bases not matched to a gene. Germline V lookup: CDR1 SGHRS, CDR2 YFSETQ. In DNA, the CDR3 is TGCGCCAGCAGCTTACAGGGGAGCTCCTATAATTCACCCCTCCACTTT. Residues: CASSLQGSSYNSPLHF.

This chain links TRBV19 with TRBJ1-3, with no clear D. V was cut by 3 bases and J by 2 bases, with 8 bases left in between. The CDR3 contains 14 residues. CDR1 is LNHDA, CDR2 SQIVND, per germline (reference sequence). In nucleotides, the CDR3 is TGTGCCAGTAGTATCAGCGGGGCTGGAAACACCATATATTTT. It translates to CASSISGAGNTIYF.

The chain has TRBV18 and TRBJ2-5, with D hard to call. Germline CDR1 is KGHSH and CDR2 is LQKENI. The CDR3 extends over 14 amino acids. V lost 3 bases and J 5 bases, leaving 13 bases between the germline ends. The CDR3 reads CASSPSRVEETQYF. As DNA, the CDR3 is TGTGCCAGCTCACCCTCCCGGGTCGAGGAGACCCAGTACTTC.

The rearrangement uses TRBV6-7 and TRBJ2-1; TRBD1 or TRBD2 may be the D gene (7 bases each). TRBV6-7 is filed as an ORF, its function uncertain. Trimming pared 7 bases from V and 2 bases from J, leaving 12 bases between. This CDR3 is 14 amino acids long. The CDR3 DNA follows: TGTGCCAGCAAGTCAGGGGGGGCCTACAATGAGCAGTTCTTC. Protein: CASKSGGAYNEQFF.

This clone has a single count. The chain carries TRBV19 and TRBJ2-5; D is perhaps TRBD1 or TRBD2 (5 bases each). CDR1 is LNHDA, CDR2 SQIVND, per germline (reference sequence). V was shortened by 5 bases and J by 1 base, with 11 bases between the two germline ends. The CDR3 loop spans 14 amino acids. CDR3 sequence reads: CASSGGGLQETQYF. The CDR3 DNA reads TGTGCCAGTAGTGGGGGTGGCCTCCAAGAGACCCAGTACTTC. Full variable domain (remainder filled in from reference TRBV19 and TRBJ2-5): DGGITQSPKYLFRKEGQNVTLSCEQNLNHDAMYWYRQDPGQGLRLIYYSQIVNDFQKGDIAEGYSVSREKKESFPLTVTSAQKNPTAFYLCASSGGGLQETQYFGPGTRLLVL.

This clone turned up a few times. V usage is TRBV7-7 and J usage is TRBJ2-1; 14 bases are shared with TRBD2. With 4 bases clipped from V and 9 bases from J, the junction kept 11 bases outside the gene matches. Per germline, CDR1 SSHAT and CDR2 FNYEAQ (reference sequence). The length of the CDR3 is 17 residues. DNA of the CDR3: TGTGCCAGCAGCTCGGGGAGACTAGCGGGGGGGCCTGGTGAGCAGTTCTTC. Translating gives CASSSGRLAGGPGEQFF.

This clone turned up a few times. This chain connects TRBV6-8 to TRBJ1-5; D unresolved. The CDR3 loop spans 13 amino acids. CDR1 is MNHGY and CDR2 is SAAAGT in the germline V gene. V lost 5 bases and J 5 bases, leaving 10 bases between the germline ends. CDR3 DNA: TGTGCCAGCAGTGTTCAGACTGATCAGCCCCAGCATTTT. Amino acids: CASSVQTDQPQHF.

The chain uses TRBV7-5 and TRBJ2-3; the table's D call of TRBD2 was not tested on the DNA. TRBV7-5 is a documented pseudogene. This CDR3 contains 16 residues. Written as DNA, the CDR3 is TGTGCCAGCAGCTTCCTATCGATCACTAGCACAGATACGCAGTATTTT. It specifies CASSFLSITSTDTQYF.

This clone appeared a few times. The rearrangement joins TRBV9 to TRBJ1-2, with D perhaps matching TRBD1 (5 bases). The CDR3 sequence is 13 residues long. Germline-derived CDR1 and CDR2 are SGDLS and YYNGEE. V was pared by 10 bases and J by 4 bases, with 17 bases between. The CDR3 loop reads CAEGGQGIYGYTF. CDR3 coding DNA: TGTGCCGAAGGAGGGCAGGGAATCTATGGCTACACCTTC.

There are many counts of this clone. The chain employs TRBV11-3 and TRBJ1-4, with D unclear. Trimming took 3 bases from V and 4 from J, leaving 9 bases between them. In germline, CDR1 is SGHNT, CDR2 YENEEA. This CDR3 has 14 amino acids. CDR3 sequence reads: CASSLKQSNEKLFF. The CDR3 DNA reads as TGTGCCAGCAGCTTGAAACAGAGTAATGAAAAACTGTTTTTT. The full variable domain, completed using reference TRBV11-3 and TRBJ1-4, is EAGVVQSPRYKIIEKKQPVAFWCNPISGHNTLYWYLQNLGQGPELLIRYENEEAVDDSQLPKDRFSAERLKGVDSTLKIQPAELGDSAVYLCASSLKQSNEKLFFGSGTQLSVL.

This clone was seen at least ten times. The chain joins TRBV11-3 to TRBJ1-2; D unresolved. CDR3 size: 14 residues. V lost 7 bases and J 4 bases, leaving 16 bases between the germline ends. In germline, CDR1 is SGHNT, CDR2 YENEEA. CDR3: CASIEGPNSYGYTF. The CDR3 nucleotides are TGTGCCAGCATCGAGGGTCCAAACTCCTATGGCTACACCTTC.

This clone was picked up many times. The rearrangement links TRBV6-8 to TRBJ2-1, with D maybe TRBD2 (6 bases). Germline V gene data show CDR1 as MNHGY and CDR2 as SAAAGT. The V gene lost 5 bases and the J gene lost 3 bases, with 11 bases spanning the gap. CDR3 length: 14 residues. In DNA, the CDR3 is TGTGCCAGCAGTGACGGGACTTACTACAATGAGCAGTTCTTC. Translated: CASSDGTYYNEQFF.

The V call is TRBV30, the J call TRBJ2-2; perhaps TRBD2 as D (5 bases). V dropped 5 bases and J dropped 5 bases, with 18 bases sitting between them. The CDR3 has 15 amino acids. Germline V gene lookup returns CDR1 GTSNPN and CDR2 SVGIG (reference sequence). The CDR3 DNA reads as TGTGCCTGGCGGGCTCGGGGAACGTTGACCGGGGAGCTGTTTTTT. It codes for CAWRARGTLTGELFF.

This clone was detected a few times. The V call is TRBV4-1, the J call TRBJ1-3, with D maybe TRBD1 (5 bases). Trimming pared 3 bases from V and 0 bases from J, leaving 9 bases between. The CDR3 totals 15 residues. Germline assignment: CDR1 MGHRA and CDR2 YSYEKL. Written as DNA, the CDR3 is TGCGCCAGCAGCCAGGGCGGGGGCTCTGGAAACACCATATATTTT. Its protein product is CASSQGGGSGNTIYF.

The V call is TRBV5-1, the J call TRBJ2-6; unclear D gene. Germline V gives CDR1 SGHRS, CDR2 YFSETQ. The CDR3 runs to 18 residues. V lost 0 bases to trimming and J lost 0 bases, with 13 bases between them. CDR3 in amino acids: CASSLVAGPSSGANVLTF. For the CDR3, the DNA is TGCGCCAGCAGCTTGGTTGCTGGGCCGAGCTCTGGGGCCAACGTCCTGACTTTC. The full variable domain, its missing parts supplied by reference TRBV5-1 and TRBJ2-6, is KAGVTQTPRYLIKTRGQQVTLSCSPISGHRSVSWYQQTPGQGLQFLFEYFSETQRNKGNFPGRFSGRQFSNSRSEMNVSTLELGDSALYLCASSLVAGPSSGANVLTFGAGSRLTVL.

This clone was picked up a small number of times. V usage is TRBV6-8 and J usage is TRBJ2-7; TRBD2 aligns across 12 bases. The germline V gene encodes CDR1 MNHGY and CDR2 SAAAGT. V was pared by 8 bases and J by 5 bases, with 7 bases of the junction left unmatched. This CDR3 has 14 residues. DNA of the CDR3: TGTGCCAGCTCGAGGCTAGCGGGAGGGAACGAGCAGTACTTC. This codes for CASSRLAGGNEQYF.

The chain recombines TRBV6-8 with TRBJ1-5; D remains unclear. Germline CDR1 reads MNHGY; CDR2 reads SAAAGT. The CDR3 has 13 amino acids. V lost 5 bases and J lost 5, with 10 bases in between. DNA for the CDR3: TGTGCCAGCAGTGGCCATCGGGATCAGCCCCAGCATTTT. It is translated as CASSGHRDQPQHF.